What follows are 5 T cell receptor beta chains derived from one specimen sequenced in a study of CD8+CD57+ T cells in acquired aplastic anemia. CDR3 and TCR beta VDJ profiling relied on genomic DNA as the template. TCRdb recomputed calls from the reads with MiXCR, one row per CDR3 protein. This sample has hundreds of thousands of distinct CDR3 sequences; about 70% occur once, and the top ten carry under 4.5%. The sequenced sample consisted of sorted CD4+, CD8+, or CD8+CD57+ T cells (not recorded which) from PBMCs. All receptors come from a human donor in good health, serving as a control.

The chain is built from TRBV2 and TRBJ1-4, with unresolved D. The V gene lost 4 bases and the J gene lost 3 bases, with 15 bases spanning the gap. CDR1 is SNHLY and CDR2 is FYNNEI in the germline V gene. The CDR3 covers 16 residues. CDR3 in amino acids: CASSASVACANEKLFF. The CDR3 coding sequence is TGTGCCAGCAGTGCAAGCGTTGCGTGCGCTAATGAAAAACTGTTTTTT.

This clonotype was observed once. V is TRBV7-9 and J is TRBJ2-7; TRBD2 matches at 8 bases. Germline CDR1 is SEHNR and CDR2 is FQNEAQ (reference sequence). The CDR3 has 19 amino acids. Trimming removed 5 bases from V and 0 bases from J; junction bases left unmatched: 18. In DNA form, the CDR3 reads TGTGCCAGCAGCATCGAAGGGGTAGTTAGCGGGGTTTTCTCCTACGAGCAGTACTTC. Its protein is CASSIEGVVSGVFSYEQYF.

This rearrangement joins TRBV30 to TRBJ1-2; 11 bases agree with TRBD1. Losses at the gene ends were 3 bases for V and 6 bases for J; bases not matched to a gene: 12. The CDR3 loop spans 16 amino acids. Germline assignment: CDR1 GTSNPN and CDR2 SVGIG (reference sequence). CDR3 protein: CAWSNSLGQGVDGYTF. The CDR3 nucleotides are TGTGCCTGGAGCAATTCCTTGGGACAGGGGGTGGATGGCTACACCTTC.

The chain is built from TRBV2 and TRBJ1-4; D is undetermined. CDR3 length equals 14 residues. The germline V gene has CDR1 SNHLY and CDR2 FYNNEI. V lost 2 bases and J lost 8, with 12 bases in between. The CDR3 loop is CASSEHRAHEKLFF. The CDR3 DNA reads TGTGCCAGCAGTGAACATAGGGCTCACGAAAAACTGTTTTTT.

Comments on this clonotype: Its ends do not fully match the called genes, so a read error is possible. V is TRBV15 and J is TRBJ1-5; no definite D call. The CDR3 has 14 amino acids. Germline CDR1 is LNHNV and CDR2 is YYDKDF (reference sequence). This CDR3 is CASTTEPSSEPLQF. In DNA form, the CDR3 reads TGTGCCAGCACCACAGAGCCGTCCAGTGAGCCCCTACAATTT.